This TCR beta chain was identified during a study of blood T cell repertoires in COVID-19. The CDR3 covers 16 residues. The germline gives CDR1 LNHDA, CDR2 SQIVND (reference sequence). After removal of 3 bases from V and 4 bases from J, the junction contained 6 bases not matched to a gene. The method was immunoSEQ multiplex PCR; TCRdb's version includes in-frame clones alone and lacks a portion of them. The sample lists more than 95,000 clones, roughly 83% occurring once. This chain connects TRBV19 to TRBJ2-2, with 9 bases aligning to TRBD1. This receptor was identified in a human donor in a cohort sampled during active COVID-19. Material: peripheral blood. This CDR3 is CASSMGDRVFTGELFF. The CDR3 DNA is TGTGCCAGTAGTATGGGGGACAGGGTTTTCACCGGGGAGCTGTTTTTT.